Reported below is one T cell receptor (beta chain). Its antigen is as yet unknown. Germline CDR1 is SGHDN and CDR2 is FVKESK. The CDR3 runs 14 residues. Trimming cost V 2 bases and J 2 bases, with 7 bases left between them. Data came from immunoSEQ multiplex PCR; TCRdb stores just in-frame clones and leaves some out. In the table there are around 700,000 clones, around 78% of which are singletons. The record originates from a study of shared clonotypes between healthy human individuals. At the level of the study: Every donor yielded three CD4 naive, three CD4 memory, two CD8 naive and one CD8 memory plate. Study results and limitations: Naive subsets tended to show greater estimated richness than memory subsets.

Adults of Caucasian background living in Nashville, Tennessee made up all donors. The sample comprised memory CD4+ T cells sorted from blood. Subset of the sample: CD45RA-negative fraction. This clonotype was sampled from a woman in her twenties or thirties in good health. The chain has TRBV14 and TRBJ1-3; no firm D call. CDR3: CASSQISTGNTIYF. The CDR3 nucleotides read TGTGCCAGCAGCCAAATCTCTACTGGAAACACCATATATTTT.